These 13 T cell receptor beta chains were all obtained from the same sample, sequenced in a study of early T cells in non-severe SARS-CoV-2 infection. MiXCR, run by TCRdb on the 5' RACE reads, gives a single entry per CDR3 protein. Of 70,000 to 80,000 distinct CDR3 sequences listed, 9.5% to 15% are singletons. The specimen was whole blood, collected at baseline. Receptor source: an adult who was a healthcare worker with PCR-confirmed SARS-CoV-2 infection or an uninfected control (not recorded which).

This clonotype has a count of ten or more. This chain links TRBV2 with TRBJ1-5, with D possibly TRBD1 on 6 matching bases. Trimming shortened V by 4 bases and J by 6 bases, and 13 bases separated the two germline ends. The CDR3 is made up of 14 amino acids. Germline CDR1 SNHLY, CDR2 FYNNEI. CDR3 region: CASSVEGGAQPQHF. In DNA, the CDR3 is TGTGCCAGCAGTGTAGAGGGGGGAGCTCAGCCCCAGCATTTT.

A few counts support this clonotype. The rearrangement joins TRBV28 to TRBJ2-7; TRBD1 aligns across 7 bases. Germline CDR1 MDHEN, CDR2 SYDVKM. V shed 9 bases, J shed 0 bases, and the junction held 11 bases outside the gene matches. This CDR3 comprises 15 residues. The CDR3 DNA is TGTGCCAGTACCACCGCCGGGACAGCCTCCTACGAGCAGTACTTC. Translating gives CASTTAGTASYEQYF.

This chain joins TRBV6-5 and TRBJ1-1, with D maybe TRBD1 (5 bases). Germline V CDR1 and CDR2: MNHEY, SVGAGI. The V end lost 4 bases, the J end lost 4 bases, and 16 bases lay between the germline ends. CDR3 size: 15 residues. The CDR3 nucleotides are TGTGCCAGCAGTTTACGAGGGGTAAAGGGCACTGAAGCTTTCTTT. It is translated as CASSLRGVKGTEAFF.

This clonotype was observed a handful of times. The rearrangement joins TRBV19 to TRBJ2-4; 7 positions agree with TRBD1. Germline V gene data show CDR1 as LNHDA and CDR2 as SQIVND (reference sequence). Trimming took 5 bases from V and 0 from J; bases not matched to a gene: 7. CDR3 size: 16 residues. CDR3 DNA: TGTGCCAGTAGTTCCGGGACAGATCTAGCCAAAAACATTCAGTACTTC. Translated: CASSSGTDLAKNIQYF.

This clonotype has a count of ten or more. This rearrangement joins TRBV19 to TRBJ1-2; D is unclear. CDR3 size: 10 residues. Germline lookup yields CDR1 LNHDA and CDR2 SQIVND (reference sequence). CDR3 sequence reads: CGENRYGYTF. In nucleotides, the CDR3 is TGTGGGGAGAATCGCTATGGCTACACCTTC.

This clonotype was counted between two and nine times. V usage is TRBV20-1 and J usage is TRBJ1-5; a weak D match, TRBD1 (6 bases). There are 15 residues in the CDR3. Per germline, CDR1 DFQATT and CDR2 SNEGSKA (reference sequence). Trimming stripped 1 base from V and 3 bases from J, with 13 bases between. The CDR3 DNA reads TGCAGTGCTAGAGCTGGGAGGGACAACAATCAGCCCCAGCATTTT. Translating it yields CSARAGRDNNQPQHF.

This clonotype was picked up a small number of times. This chain uses TRBV6-5 with TRBJ2-6; D ambiguous. Trimming took off 0 bases at V and 0 bases at J, with 6 bases between the two ends. The germline gives CDR1 MNHEY, CDR2 SVGAGI. CDR3 length: 16 amino acids. CDR3 sequence reads: CASSYSASSGANVLTF. The CDR3 DNA is TGTGCCAGCAGTTACTCGGCGAGCTCTGGGGCCAACGTCCTGACTTTC.

The gene calls are TRBV28 and TRBJ2-6; 9 bases are a match to TRBD1. The trim removed 11 bases at V and 1 base at J, leaving 6 bases unmatched. The germline V gene has CDR1 MDHEN and CDR2 SYDVKM. The CDR3 consists of 15 residues. The CDR3 DNA sequence: TGTGCCGCACAGGGGGCGTATTCTGGGGCCAACGTCCTGACTTTC. Translation: CAAQGAYSGANVLTF.

At least ten counts were recorded for this clonotype. The rearrangement joins TRBV10-3 to TRBJ2-1; either TRBD1 or TRBD2 may supply D (5 bases each). V was shortened by 2 bases and J by 1 base, with 15 bases between the two germline ends. Germline CDR1 is ENHRY and CDR2 is SYGVKD. This CDR3 has 17 amino acids. CDR3 nucleotides: TGTGCCATCAGTGAGACCCTTGGGACGAGGTCCTACAATGAGCAGTTCTTC. Its protein is CAISETLGTRSYNEQFF.

This clonotype has just a few counts. CDR3 bases: TGCGCCAGCAGCATTACAGGGGATTCCTATGGCTACACCTTC. It yields the protein CASSITGDSYGYTF. The genes are TRBV4-3 and TRBJ1-2; TRBD1 agrees at 7 bases. The CDR3 is 14 amino acids. Germline CDR1 and CDR2: LGHNA and YSLEER. J was trimmed by 4 bases and V by 5 bases; bases with no gene match: 7.

The rearrangement uses TRBV12-3 or TRBV12-4 and TRBJ2-1; the D call may be TRBD1 or TRBD2 (5 bases each). The CDR3 is 16 residues long. The V gene lost 3 bases and the J gene lost 9 bases, with 21 bases spanning the gap. CDR3 sequence: CASSFVAGLAGTEQFF. In nucleotides, the CDR3 is TGTGCCAGCAGTTTTGTGGCCGGGCTAGCCGGGACTGAGCAGTTCTTC.

This clonotype was seen more than once but under ten times. The DNA of the CDR3 is TGTGCCAGCAGTTACTCCTTCAGCCAGGTTGGCACCGGGGAGCTGTTTTTT. Translated, it gives CASSYSFSQVGTGELFF. The chain combines TRBV6-5 with TRBJ2-2, with D unresolved. The germline V and J ends were trimmed by 0 bases and 4 bases, with 15 bases remaining between them. The germline CDR1 and CDR2 sequences are MNHEY and SVGAGI. The CDR3 runs to 17 residues.

Concerning this clonotype: A read error may explain this, as a much larger clone is one base away. The limits of the CDR3 on the DNA are not certain, so only TCRdb's listed CDR3 is given. The V and J genes are TRBV28 and TRBJ2-3. The CDR3 adds up to 15 amino acids, both ends counted. Germline V gene lookup returns CDR1 MDHEN and CDR2 SYDVKM. CDR3: CASSFGFGSTDTQNF.